The clone carrying this TCR beta chain was seen just once. Antigen: not known. This entry comes from a study of PD-1 blockade in mismatch repair-deficient tumors. Whole-study context: Enrolled about 2013-2017, patients had progressing, pretreated mismatch repair-deficient cancers of about twelve types.

Germline V lookup: CDR1 LNHDA, CDR2 SQIVND (reference sequence). The CDR3 totals 14 residues. With 5 bases clipped from V and 4 bases from J, the junction kept 3 bases outside the gene matches. Study-wide results and limits: Tumor-resident clones, often undetectable pretreatment in blood, expanded then contracted after pembrolizumab.

Measured with immunoSEQ multiplex PCR; TCRdb has only the in-frame clones, and not every one. The table records over 100,000 clones, around three quarters of them present only once. PCR or immunohistochemistry showed mismatch repair deficiency in every enrolled patient. TCR sequencing covered a few patients who responded to pembrolizumab. The chain joins TRBV19 to TRBJ1-4; 8 nucleotides align to TRBD1. Here the sequenced sample was peripheral blood, taken about 60 weeks after starting pembrolizumab. This TCR was recovered from an adult with mismatch repair-deficient cancer. For the CDR3, the DNA is TGTGCCAGTAGTGCGGACAGGGTTAATGAAAAACTGTTTTTT. Amino acid sequence: CASSADRVNEKLFF.